This T cell receptor beta chain was sequenced for a study of response to subunit inactivated influenza vaccine. TCRdb passed the RT-PCR reads through MiXCR, listing each CDR3 protein once. The top ten clones hold 9% to 12% of a sample with approximately 290,000 distinct CDR3 sequences, about 20% of them seen once. This clonotype was sampled from a man aged 45 to 75 who received an inactivated influenza vaccine. Source: PBMCs from blood, taken less than 22 months after vaccination.

CDR3 region: CASSQKNIQYF. The CDR3 DNA follows: TGTGCCAGCAGCCAGAAAAACATTCAGTACTTC. V gene TRBV6-2 or TRBV6-3 combines with J gene TRBJ2-4; the D is unclear. This CDR3 comprises 11 residues. The ends were cut back, 6 bases at V and 4 bases at J, with 4 bases in the middle. Germline CDR1 is MNHEY and CDR2 is SVGEGT.